This paragraph reports one T cell receptor (beta chain). Its antigen is not known. After removal of 4 bases from V and 4 bases from J, the junction contained 6 bases not matched to a gene. CDR1 is SGHDT, CDR2 YYEEEE, per germline. The CDR3 has 14 residues. Target depth was 1 in 200,000 to 1 in 1 million T cells, about 10x per clonotype. Measured with immunoSEQ multiplex PCR; TCRdb has only the in-frame clones, and not every one. The sample gives under 40,000 clones, about half of which show up once; 15% to 20% is in the top ten. The sample comes from a study of cytotoxic CD8 clonotypes in ibrutinib-treated CLL. Whole-study findings and limits: There were differences in sampling times between sustained-remission and progressing patients. Baseline clonality exceeded age-matched healthy donors and tracked circulating CD8+ T-cell counts.

This clonotype was sampled from a human donor with chronic lymphocytic leukemia. The specimen was PBMCs, collected before ibrutinib treatment. V and J are TRBV5-6 and TRBJ1-2, with 8 bases that match TRBD1. The CDR3 protein is CASSPLDRVYGYTF. The CDR3 nucleotides read TGTGCCAGCAGCCCATTGGACAGGGTCTATGGCTACACCTTC.